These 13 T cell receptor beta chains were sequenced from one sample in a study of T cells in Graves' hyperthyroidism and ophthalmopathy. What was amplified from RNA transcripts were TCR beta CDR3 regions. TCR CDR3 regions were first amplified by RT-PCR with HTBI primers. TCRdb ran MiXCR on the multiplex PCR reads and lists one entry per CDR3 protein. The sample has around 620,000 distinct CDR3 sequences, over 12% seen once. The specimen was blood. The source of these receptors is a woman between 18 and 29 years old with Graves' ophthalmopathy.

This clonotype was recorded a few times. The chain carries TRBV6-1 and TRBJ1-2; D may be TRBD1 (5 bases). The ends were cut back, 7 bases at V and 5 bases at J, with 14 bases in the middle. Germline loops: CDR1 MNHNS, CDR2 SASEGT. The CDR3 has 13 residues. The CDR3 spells CASMRWPGYGYTF. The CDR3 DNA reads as TGTGCCAGCATGAGATGGCCAGGGTATGGCTACACCTTC.

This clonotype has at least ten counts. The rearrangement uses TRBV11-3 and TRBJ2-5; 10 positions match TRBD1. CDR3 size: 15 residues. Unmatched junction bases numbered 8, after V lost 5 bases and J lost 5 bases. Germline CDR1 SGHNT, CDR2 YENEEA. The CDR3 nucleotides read TGTGCCAGCAGCGCCCCGGGACAGGGGTGGGAGACCCAGTACTTC. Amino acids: CASSAPGQGWETQYF.

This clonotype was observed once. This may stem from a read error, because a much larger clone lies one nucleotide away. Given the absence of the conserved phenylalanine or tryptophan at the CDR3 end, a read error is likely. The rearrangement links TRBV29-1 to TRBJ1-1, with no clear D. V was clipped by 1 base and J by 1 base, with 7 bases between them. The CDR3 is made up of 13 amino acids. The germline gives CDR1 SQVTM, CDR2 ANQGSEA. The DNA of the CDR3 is TGCAGCGTTGAAGTGCGCGGGAACACTGAAGCTTTCTCT. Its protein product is CSVEVRGNTEAFS.

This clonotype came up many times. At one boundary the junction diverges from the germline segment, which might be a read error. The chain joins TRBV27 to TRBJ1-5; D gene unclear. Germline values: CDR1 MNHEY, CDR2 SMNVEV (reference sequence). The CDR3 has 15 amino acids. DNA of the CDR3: TGTGCCAGCAGTACGGAGGGTAGTAGCAATCAGTCCCAGCATTTT. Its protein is CASSTEGSSNQSQHF.

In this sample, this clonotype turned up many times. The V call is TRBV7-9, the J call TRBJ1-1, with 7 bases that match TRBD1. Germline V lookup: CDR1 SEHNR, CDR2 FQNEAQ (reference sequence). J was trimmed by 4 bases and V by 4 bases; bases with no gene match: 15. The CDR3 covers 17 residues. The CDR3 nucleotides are TGTGCCAGCAGCTCAGGCGGGGGGACAGTTCGGCGCACTGAAGCTTTCTTT. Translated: CASSSGGGTVRRTEAFF.

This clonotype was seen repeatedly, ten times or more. The CDR3 region is CASSYGLSGGNKGYEQYF. The CDR3 coding sequence is TGTGCCAGCAGTTACGGATTGTCGGGCGGGAACAAGGGCTACGAGCAGTACTTC. The chain recombines TRBV6-5 with TRBJ2-7, with D perhaps matching TRBD2 (6 bases). Trimming left V 2 bases short and J 3 bases short, with 23 bases between. The CDR3 is made up of 18 amino acids. Germline V gives CDR1 MNHEY, CDR2 SVGAGI.

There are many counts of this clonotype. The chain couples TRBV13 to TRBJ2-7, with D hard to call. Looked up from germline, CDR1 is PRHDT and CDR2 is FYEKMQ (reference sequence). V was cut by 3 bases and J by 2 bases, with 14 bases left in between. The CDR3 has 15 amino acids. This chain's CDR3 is CASSLAPTDPYEQYF. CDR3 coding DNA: TGTGCCAGCAGCTTGGCCCCAACTGACCCCTACGAGCAGTACTTC.

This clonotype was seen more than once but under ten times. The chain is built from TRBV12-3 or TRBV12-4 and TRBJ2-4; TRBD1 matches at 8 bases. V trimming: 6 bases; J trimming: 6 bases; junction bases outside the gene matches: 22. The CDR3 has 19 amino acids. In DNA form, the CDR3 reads TGTGCCAGCAGCGGGATAAGGACAGGGAAATCGGCGGGGATAAACATTCAGTACTTC. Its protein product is CASSGIRTGKSAGINIQYF.

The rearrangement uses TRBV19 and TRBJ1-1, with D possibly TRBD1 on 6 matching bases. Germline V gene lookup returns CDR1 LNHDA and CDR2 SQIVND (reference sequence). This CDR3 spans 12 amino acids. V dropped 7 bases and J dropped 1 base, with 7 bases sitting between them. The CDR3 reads CASKDRNTEAFF. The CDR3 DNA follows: TGTGCCAGTAAGGACAGGAACACTGAAGCTTTCTTT.

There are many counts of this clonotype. DNA of the CDR3: TGTGCCAGCAGTGCCCCTCCCCCTGACAGGGTTCGGGCGTACTTC. This translates into CASSAPPPDRVRAYF. The chain couples TRBV6-1 to TRBJ2-5; 7 nucleotides match TRBD1. This CDR3 spans 15 amino acids. Germline CDR1 and CDR2: MNHNS and SASEGT. The V gene end was trimmed by 4 bases and the J gene end by 13 bases; junction bases not matched to a gene: 18.

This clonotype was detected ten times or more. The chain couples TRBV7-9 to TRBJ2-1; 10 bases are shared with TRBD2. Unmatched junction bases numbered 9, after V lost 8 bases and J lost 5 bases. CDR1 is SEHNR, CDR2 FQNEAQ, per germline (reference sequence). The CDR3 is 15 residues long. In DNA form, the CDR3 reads TGTGCCAGCTTCAATGGAGCGGGAGGGCACAATGAGCAGTTCTTC. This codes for CASFNGAGGHNEQFF.

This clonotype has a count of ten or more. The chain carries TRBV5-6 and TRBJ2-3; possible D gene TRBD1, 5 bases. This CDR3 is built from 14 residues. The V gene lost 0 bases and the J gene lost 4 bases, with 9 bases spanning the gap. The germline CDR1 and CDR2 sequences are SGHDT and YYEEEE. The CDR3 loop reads CASSLGQRADTQYF. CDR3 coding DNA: TGTGCCAGCAGCTTGGGACAGCGCGCAGATACGCAGTATTTT. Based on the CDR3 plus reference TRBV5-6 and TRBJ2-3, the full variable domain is DAGVTQSPTHLIKTRGQQVTLRCSPKSGHDTVSWYQQALGQGPQFIFQYYEEEERQRGNFPDRFSGHQFPNYSSELNVNALLLGDSALYLCASSLGQRADTQYFGPGTRLTVL.

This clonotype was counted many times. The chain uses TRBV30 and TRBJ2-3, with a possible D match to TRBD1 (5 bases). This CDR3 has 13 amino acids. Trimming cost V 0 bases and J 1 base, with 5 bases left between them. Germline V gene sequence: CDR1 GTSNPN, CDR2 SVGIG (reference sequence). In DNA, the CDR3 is TGTGCCTGGAGTGTAGGGGGCACAGATACGCAGTATTTT. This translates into CAWSVGGTDTQYF.